This T cell receptor beta chain was identified during a study of vaccination effects on CD4 cells after COVID-19. Across the whole study: Within the ViraFEST assay, antigen-specific CD4+ T cells underwent expansion with viral peptide pools prior to sequencing. PBMC cultures contained some 2.1 million cells per well, approximately 10 IU/ml IL-2 and around 9.3 ug/ml peptides.

Study results and caveats: Marked clonal contraction was seen in infection- and vaccine-induced clones late after vaccination.

This clone has just a few counts. Its target is not known. Profiled with immunoSEQ multiplex PCR; TCRdb holds only in-frame clones, not every one. The profile covers about 34,000 clones, with roughly 75% appearing a single time and 6.6% taken by the ten largest. CD4+ T cell isolation took place after approximately ten days of culture. Confirmation by PCR established that the person had SARS-CoV-2 infection between March and December 2020. The cohort was immunized with two doses of either the BNT162b2 or mRNA-1273 vaccine. In the cultures, half the medium was exchanged for IL-2 medium on days 3 and 7. This TCR came from a human donor who had a prior SARS-CoV-2 infection. The sample consisted of CD4+ T cells from PBMCs cultured without peptide, taken after COVID-19 vaccination.

CDR3 in DNA: TGTGCCAGCAGCTTGGTCGGCAGATCCTATGGCTACACCTTC. It specifies CASSLVGRSYGYTF. J is TRBJ1-2 and V is TRBV5-5; no firm D call. Germline V gene lookup returns CDR1 SGHKS and CDR2 YYEKEE (reference sequence). This CDR3 region has 14 residues. Trimming stripped 0 bases from V and 4 bases from J, with 10 bases between.